The clone carrying this T cell receptor beta chain was seen more than once but under ten times. TCRdb ran MiXCR on the 5' RACE reads and lists one entry per CDR3 protein. The sample holds fewer than 700,000 distinct CDR3 sequences; around 17% are singletons and the top ten take around 12%. The CDR3 extends over 13 amino acids. V lost 3 bases and J lost 4, with 9 bases in between. Germline CDR1 is LNHDA and CDR2 is SQIVND (reference sequence). This sample was taken from a study of T-cell memory formation after mild COVID-19. This receptor was identified in an adult woman who had mild COVID-19 (a few samples of this study predate the infection). Cell type and time point are not known. The J gene is TRBJ2-5, the V gene TRBV19; D gene ambiguous. Sequenced input: PBMCs or a T cell subset sorted from them (not recorded which). The CDR3 sequence is CASSIGQTETQYF. CDR3 DNA sequence: TGTGCCAGTAGTATTGGCCAGACAGAGACCCAGTACTTC.